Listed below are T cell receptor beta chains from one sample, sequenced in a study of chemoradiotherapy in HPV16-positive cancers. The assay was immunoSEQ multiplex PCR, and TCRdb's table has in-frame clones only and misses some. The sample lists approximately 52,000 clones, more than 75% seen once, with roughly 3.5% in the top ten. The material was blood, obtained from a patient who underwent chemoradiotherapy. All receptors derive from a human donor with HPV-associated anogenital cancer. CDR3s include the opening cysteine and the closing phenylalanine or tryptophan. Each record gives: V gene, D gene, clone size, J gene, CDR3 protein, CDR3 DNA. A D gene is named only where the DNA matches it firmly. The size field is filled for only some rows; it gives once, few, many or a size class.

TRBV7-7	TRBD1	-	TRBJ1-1	CASSLGQGDTEAFF	TGTGCTAGCAGCTTGGGACAGGGGGACACTGAAGCTTTCTTT
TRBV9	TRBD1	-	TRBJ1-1	CASSPKTGGGLMNTEAFF	TGTGCCAGCAGCCCGAAAACAGGGGGCGGTTTGATGAACACTGAAGCTTTCTTT
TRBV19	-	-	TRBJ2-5	CASSIDLVAQETQYF	TGTGCCAGTAGTATAGATCTGGTGGCACAAGAGACCCAGTACTTC
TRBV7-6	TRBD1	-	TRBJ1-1	CASSSHQGVNTEAFF	TGTGCCAGCAGCTCACACCAGGGGGTGAACACTGAAGCTTTCTTT
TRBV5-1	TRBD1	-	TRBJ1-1	CASSFLQGDTEAFF	TGCGCCAGCAGCTTTTTACAGGGGGACACTGAAGCTTTCTTT
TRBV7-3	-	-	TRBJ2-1	CASSPLTGPYNEQFF	TGTGCCAGCAGCCCTTTAACGGGACCATACAATGAGCAGTTCTTC
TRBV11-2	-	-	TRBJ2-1	CASSLQQGRNEQFF	TGTGCCAGCAGCTTACAACAAGGCAGGAATGAGCAGTTCTTC
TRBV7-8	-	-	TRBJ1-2	CASTSGQTYGYTF	TGTGCCAGCACCTCGGGACAAACTTATGGCTACACCTTC
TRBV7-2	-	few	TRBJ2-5	CASSGVYRETQYF	TGTGCCAGCAGCGGGGTGTACCGGGAGACCCAGTACTTC
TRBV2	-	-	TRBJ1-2	CASSLQGGANYGYTF	TGTGCCAGCAGTTTACAGGGTGGCGCTAACTATGGCTACACCTTC
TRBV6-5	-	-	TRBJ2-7	CASSWTGAGSYEQYF	TGTGCCAGCAGCTGGACGGGAGCTGGCTCGTACGAGCAGTACTTC
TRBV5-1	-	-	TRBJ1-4	CASSSGAEGEKLFF	TGCGCCAGCAGTTCGGGTGCCGAGGGGGAAAAACTGTTTTTT
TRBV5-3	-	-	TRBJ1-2	CANRGASLANYGYTF	TGTGCCAACAGAGGGGCCTCTCTAGCTAACTATGGCTACACCTTC
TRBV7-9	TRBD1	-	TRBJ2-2	CASSLSGQVAGELFF	TGTGCCAGCAGCTTAAGCGGACAGGTAGCCGGGGAGCTGTTTTTT
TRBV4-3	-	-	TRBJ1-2	CASSQEGSEGARGYTF	TGCGCCAGCAGCCAAGAAGGAAGTGAAGGGGCGCGGGGCTACACCTTC
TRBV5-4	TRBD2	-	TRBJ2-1	CAINPGGRASLTGEQFF	TGTGCCATCAACCCGGGGGGGAGGGCCTCCCTCACAGGCGAGCAGTTCTTC
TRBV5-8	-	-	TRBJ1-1	CASSEYREPRVAEAFF	TGTGCCAGCAGCGAATACCGGGAGCCGAGGGTGGCTGAAGCTTTCTTT
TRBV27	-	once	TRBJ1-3	CASSPGSTGNTIYF	TGTGCCAGCAGCCCAGGTAGTACAGGAAACACCATATATTTT
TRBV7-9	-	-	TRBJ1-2	CASSSSEGNPNYGYTF	TGTGCCAGCAGCTCATCAGAGGGAAACCCCAACTATGGCTACACCTTC
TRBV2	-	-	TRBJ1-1	CASSEEGVRGPSNTEAFF	TGTGCCAGCAGTGAGGAGGGGGTAAGGGGACCCTCTAACACTGAAGCTTTCTTT
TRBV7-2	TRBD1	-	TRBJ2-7	CASSLRQGPYEQYF	TGTGCCAGCAGCTTGCGACAGGGCCCCTACGAGCAGTACTTC
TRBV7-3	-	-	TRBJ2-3	CASSSETDTQYF	TGTGCCAGCAGCTCCGAAACAGATACGCAGTATTTT
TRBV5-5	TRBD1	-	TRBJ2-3	CASSLAPSGTGLTDTQYF	TGTGCCAGCAGCTTGGCGCCCTCCGGGACAGGGCTCACAGATACGCAGTATTTT
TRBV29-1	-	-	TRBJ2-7	CSAGDPRGPEQYF	TGCAGCGCGGGGGATCCTAGGGGGCCCGAGCAGTACTTC
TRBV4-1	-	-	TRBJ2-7	CASSQRRVGAYEQYF	TGCGCCAGCAGCCAAAGAAGGGTCGGGGCCTACGAGCAGTACTTC
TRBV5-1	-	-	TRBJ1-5	CASSLGNGGNQPQHF	TGCGCCAGCAGCTTGGGAAATGGGGGCAATCAGCCCCAGCATTTT
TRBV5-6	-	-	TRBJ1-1	CASSLFGGRNTEAFF	TGTGCCAGCAGCTTGTTTGGGGGCCGGAACACTGAAGCTTTCTTT
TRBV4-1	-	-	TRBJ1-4	CASSQPGALNEKLFF	TGCGCCAGCAGCCAGCCAGGGGCCCTAAATGAAAAACTGTTTTTT
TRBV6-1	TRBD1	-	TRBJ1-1	CASVTGDMNTEAFF	TGTGCCAGCGTCACAGGGGATATGAACACTGAAGCTTTCTTT
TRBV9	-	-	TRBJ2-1	CASSVGLGNEQFF	TGTGCCAGCAGCGTAGGGCTAGGGAATGAGCAGTTCTTC
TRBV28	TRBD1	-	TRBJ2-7	CASRTGTGNYEQYF	TGTGCCAGCAGGACCGGGACAGGGAACTACGAGCAGTACTTC
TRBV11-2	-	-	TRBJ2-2	CASSRRGASADGELFF	TGTGCCAGCAGCCGAAGAGGGGCTAGCGCAGACGGGGAGCTGTTTTTT
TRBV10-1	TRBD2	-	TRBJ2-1	CASSRSGRASNEQFF	TGCGCCAGCAGCAGGAGCGGGAGGGCTAGCAATGAGCAGTTCTTC
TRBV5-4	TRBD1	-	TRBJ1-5	CASSLGGTDNQPQHF	TGTGCCAGCAGCTTGGGCGGGACAGACAATCAGCCCCAGCATTTT
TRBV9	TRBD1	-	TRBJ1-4	CASSVGQGANSEKLFF	TGTGCCAGCAGCGTAGGACAGGGGGCGAATTCGGAAAAACTGTTTTTT
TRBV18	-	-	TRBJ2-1	CASSLGRSSYNEQFF	TGTGCCAGCTCACTCGGGCGGAGCTCCTACAATGAGCAGTTCTTC
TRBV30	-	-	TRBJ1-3	CAWSVPGRKSSGNTIYF	TGTGCCTGGAGTGTACCGGGACGCAAGAGCTCTGGAAACACCATATATTTT
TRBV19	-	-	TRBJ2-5	CASSPSQETQYF	TGTGCCAGTAGTCCCAGCCAAGAGACCCAGTACTTC
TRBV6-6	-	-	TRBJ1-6	CASSYSDRSPLHF	TGTGCCAGCAGTTACTCGGACAGATCACCCCTCCACTTT
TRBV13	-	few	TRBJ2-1	CASSLAGVISYNEQFF	TGTGCCAGCAGCTTAGCGGGGGTGATCTCCTACAATGAGCAGTTCTTC
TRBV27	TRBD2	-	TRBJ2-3	CASSFGLAGDSSTDTQYF	TGTGCCAGCAGTTTTGGACTAGCGGGGGACTCTAGCACAGATACGCAGTATTTT
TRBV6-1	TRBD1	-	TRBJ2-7	CASNRKTGAYDEQYF	TGTGCCAGCAACCGTAAGACAGGGGCTTACGACGAGCAGTACTTC
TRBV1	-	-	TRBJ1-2	CTSSQGQGWYGYTF	TGCACCAGCAGCCAAGGACAGGGATGGTATGGCTACACCTTC
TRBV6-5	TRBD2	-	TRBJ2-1	CASRSGTSGYNEQFF	TGTGCCAGCAGGTCCGGGACTAGCGGCTACAATGAGCAGTTCTTC
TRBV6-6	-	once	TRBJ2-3	CASSYSNGPPDTQYF	TGTGCCAGCAGTTACTCGAACGGGCCCCCAGATACGCAGTATTTT
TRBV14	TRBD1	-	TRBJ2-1	CASSLFRTGDNEQFF	TGTGCCAGCAGTCTTTTCAGGACAGGCGACAATGAGCAGTTCTTC
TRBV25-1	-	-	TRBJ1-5	CASSRDGNQPQHF	TGTGCCAGCAGTCGGGATGGTAATCAGCCCCAGCATTTT
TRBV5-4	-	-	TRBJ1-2	CASSYTPPGYGYTF	TGTGCCAGCAGCTACACACCTCCTGGCTATGGCTACACCTTC
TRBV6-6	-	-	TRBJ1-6	CASSYFGRTYNSPLHF	TGTGCCAGCAGTTACTTTGGACGGACCTATAATTCACCCCTCCACTTT
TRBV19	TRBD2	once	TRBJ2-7	CASRRTGGVYEQYF	TGTGCCAGTAGACGGACGGGGGGTGTCTACGAGCAGTACTTC
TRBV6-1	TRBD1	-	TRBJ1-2	CASRQGDYGYTF	TGTGCCAGCAGACAGGGGGACTATGGCTACACCTTC
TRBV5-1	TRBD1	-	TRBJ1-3	CASSLVGGQGFGNTIYF	TGCGCCAGCAGCTTGGTCGGGGGACAGGGCTTTGGAAACACCATATATTTT
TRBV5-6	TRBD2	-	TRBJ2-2	CASSLGAGAGTGELFF	TGTGCCAGCAGCTTGGGGGCGGGAGCTGGCACCGGGGAGCTGTTTTTT